This record concerns one T cell receptor beta chain sequence. TCRdb re-analysed the RT-PCR reads in MiXCR, keeping a single row per CDR3 protein. Of about 90,000 distinct CDR3 sequences in the sample, about 48% were seen once. These data belong to a study of patients and donors after allogeneic stem cell transplantation. The sample taken for sequencing was blood, either unsorted or a sorted T cell fraction (not recorded which). The clonotype was recovered from a human donor who was either an allogeneic HSCT recipient or a stem cell or donor lymphocyte infusion donor (not recorded which). It is not recorded whose cells these are; they may come from a transplant donor.

CDR3 coding DNA: TGTGCCAGCAGTATGCTCGACAGGACCTATGGCTACACCTTC. It translates to CASSMLDRTYGYTF. This chain links TRBV12-3 or TRBV12-4 with TRBJ1-2; possibly TRBD1 for D (6 bases). V was clipped by 5 bases and J by 4 bases, with 14 bases between them. The CDR3 is 14 residues long.